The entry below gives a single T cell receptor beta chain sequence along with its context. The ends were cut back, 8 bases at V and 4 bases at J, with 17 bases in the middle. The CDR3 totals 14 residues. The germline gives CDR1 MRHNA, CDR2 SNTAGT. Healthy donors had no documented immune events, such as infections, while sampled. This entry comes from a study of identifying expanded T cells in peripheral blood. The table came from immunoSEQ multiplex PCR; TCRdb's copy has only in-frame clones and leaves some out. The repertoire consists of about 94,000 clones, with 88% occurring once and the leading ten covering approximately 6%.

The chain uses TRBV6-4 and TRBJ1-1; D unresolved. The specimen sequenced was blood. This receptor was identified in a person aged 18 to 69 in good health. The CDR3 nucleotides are TGTGCCAGCTGGGGATCCTTCAGCAGCACTGAAGCTTTCTTT. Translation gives CASWGSFSSTEAFF.